This record looks at one T cell receptor (beta chain) sequence and its context. The data stem from a study of blood T cell repertoires in COVID-19. Study-wide context: Acute and convalescent COVID-19 samples came from the United States, Italy and Spain. T cells, B-cell-depleted T cells, or PBMCs supplied cDNA or gDNA.

CDR1 is SGHNT and CDR2 is YYREEE in the germline V gene (reference sequence). The CDR3 contains 16 residues. Trimming took 4 bases from V and 4 from J; bases not matched to a gene: 6. Original methodology: Amplified reference gene primers provided the basis for estimating nucleated cell counts. Clones were sequenced by immunoSEQ multiplex PCR, and TCRdb holds only the in-frame ones, with some missing. That table gives V, J and clone size, and the DNA gave D and trimming. Of tens of thousands of clones detected, approximately 87% appear once; the ten largest clones hold less than 20%. Sequenced material: peripheral blood. The origin of this receptor is a man between 65 and 85 years old with active COVID-19. The gene calls are TRBV5-4 and TRBJ2-1; TRBD2 matches 12 bases. CDR3 coding DNA: TGTGCCAGCAGCGAGAAACTAGCGGGGGGATACAATGAGCAGTTCTTC. This gives the protein CASSEKLAGGYNEQFF.